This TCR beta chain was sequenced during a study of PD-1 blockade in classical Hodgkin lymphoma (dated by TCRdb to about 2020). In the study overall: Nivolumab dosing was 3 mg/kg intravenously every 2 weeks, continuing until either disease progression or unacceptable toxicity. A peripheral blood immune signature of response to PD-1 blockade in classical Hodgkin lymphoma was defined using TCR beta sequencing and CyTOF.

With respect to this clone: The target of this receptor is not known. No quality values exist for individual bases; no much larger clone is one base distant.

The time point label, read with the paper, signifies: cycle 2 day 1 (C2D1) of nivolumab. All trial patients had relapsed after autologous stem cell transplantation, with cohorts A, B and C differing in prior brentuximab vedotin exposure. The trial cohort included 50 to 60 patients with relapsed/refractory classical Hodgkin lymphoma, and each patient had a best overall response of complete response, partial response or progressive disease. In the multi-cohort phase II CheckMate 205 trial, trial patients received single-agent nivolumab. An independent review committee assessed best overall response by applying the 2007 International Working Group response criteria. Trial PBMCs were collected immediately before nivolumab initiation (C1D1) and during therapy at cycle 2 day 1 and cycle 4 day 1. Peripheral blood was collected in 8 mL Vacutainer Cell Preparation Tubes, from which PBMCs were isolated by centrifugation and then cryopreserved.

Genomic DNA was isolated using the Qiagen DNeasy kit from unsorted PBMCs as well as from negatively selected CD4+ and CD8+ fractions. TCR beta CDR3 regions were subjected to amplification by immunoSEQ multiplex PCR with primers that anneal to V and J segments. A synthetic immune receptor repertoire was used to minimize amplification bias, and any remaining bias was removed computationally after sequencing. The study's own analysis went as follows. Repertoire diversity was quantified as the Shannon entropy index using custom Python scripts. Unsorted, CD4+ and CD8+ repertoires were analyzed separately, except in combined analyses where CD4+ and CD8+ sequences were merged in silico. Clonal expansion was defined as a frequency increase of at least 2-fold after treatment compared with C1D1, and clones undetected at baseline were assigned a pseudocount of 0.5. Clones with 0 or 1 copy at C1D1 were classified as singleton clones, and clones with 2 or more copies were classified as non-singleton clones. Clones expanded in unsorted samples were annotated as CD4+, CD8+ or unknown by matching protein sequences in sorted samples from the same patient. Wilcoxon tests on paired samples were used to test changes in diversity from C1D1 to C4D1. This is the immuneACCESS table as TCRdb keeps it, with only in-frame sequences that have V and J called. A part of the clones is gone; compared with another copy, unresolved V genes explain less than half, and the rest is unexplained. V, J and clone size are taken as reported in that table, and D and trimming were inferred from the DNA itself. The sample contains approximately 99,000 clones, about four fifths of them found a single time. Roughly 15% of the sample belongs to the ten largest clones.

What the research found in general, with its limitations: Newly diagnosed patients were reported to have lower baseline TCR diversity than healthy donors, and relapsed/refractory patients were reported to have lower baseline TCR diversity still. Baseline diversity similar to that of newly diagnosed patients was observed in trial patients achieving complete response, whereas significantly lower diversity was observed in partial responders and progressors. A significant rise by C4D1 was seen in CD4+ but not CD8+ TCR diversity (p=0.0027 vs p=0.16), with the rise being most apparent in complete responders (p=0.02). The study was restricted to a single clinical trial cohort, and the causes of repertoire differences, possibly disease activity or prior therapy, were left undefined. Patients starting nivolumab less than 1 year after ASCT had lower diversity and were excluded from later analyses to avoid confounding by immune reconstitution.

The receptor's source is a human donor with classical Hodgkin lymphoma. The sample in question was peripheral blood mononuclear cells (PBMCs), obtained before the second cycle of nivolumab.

The CDR3 amino acid sequence is: CASSSPLGNPNEQYF. In nucleotides, the sequence is TGTGCCAGCAGCTCTCCATTGGGGAACCCCAACGAGCAGTACTTC. The sequence links TRBV5-8 to TRBJ2-7; the D gene remains uncertain. V and J lose 3 bases and 5 bases, and a span of 18 bases separates them. The germline V gene provides CDR1 SGHTS and CDR2 YDEGEE. The CDR3 goes from the cysteine to the phenylalanine over 15 residues. Kept here is only the CDR3 DNA, which spans 45 bases and is read in frame from base 1.